The 17 T cell receptor beta chains below were found in one sample sequenced in a study of CD8 T cells in ankylosing spondylitis. The study, taken as a whole, reports: Ankylosing spondylitis blood appeared to carry a characteristic TCR beta motif of roughly eight highly homologous variants.

In TCRdb, the 5' RACE reads were re-called with MiXCR into one record per CDR3 protein. The repertoire holds hundreds of thousands of distinct CDR3 sequences, over 15% seen once, with just over 1% in the top ten. Antigens of these TCRs are unknown. The source material was blood, either unsorted or a sorted T cell fraction (not recorded which). The receptors derive from a male donor with ankylosing spondylitis.

Comment on this clonotype: This may arise from a read error, as a much more abundant clone is one base away. The CDR3 does not end in the conserved phenylalanine or tryptophan, so this is likely a read error. J is TRBJ2-7 and V is TRBV7-2; weak D call: TRBD2 (5 bases). Trimming took 4 bases from V and 3 from J, leaving 10 bases between them. The CDR3 extends over 13 amino acids. In germline, CDR1 is SGHTA, CDR2 FQGNSA. The CDR3 nucleotides read TGTGCCAGCAGCTCACGGGGTTTCTACGAGCAGTACCTC. Its protein product is CASSSRGFYEQYL.

This clonotype was counted between two and nine times. This sequence joins TRBV7-2 and TRBJ2-3, with unresolved D. The CDR3 runs 15 residues. V gave up 1 base and J gave up 0 bases, with 8 bases separating them. In germline, CDR1 is SGHTA, CDR2 FQGNSA. Here the CDR3 DNA reads TGTGCCAGCAGCTTAGGCTTCGCTAGCACAGATACGCAGTATTTT. Its protein product is CASSLGFASTDTQYF.

This clonotype has only a few counts. The rearrangement links TRBV11-2 to TRBJ2-2; 9 bases are shared with TRBD2. Germline CDR1 is SGHAT and CDR2 is FQNNGV. The J segment lost 2 bases and the V segment lost 3 bases, leaving 10 bases of the junction unmatched. This CDR3 comprises 18 residues. CDR3 region: CASSFPGTTSGNTGELFF. DNA of the CDR3: TGTGCCAGCAGCTTCCCCGGAACGACTAGCGGTAACACCGGGGAGCTGTTTTTT.

Points on this clonotype: Only one base separates this from a far larger clonotype, so it likely reflects a read error. This chain connects TRBV3-1 to TRBJ2-7, with 9 positions matching TRBD1. In germline, CDR1 is LGHDT, CDR2 YNNKEL (reference sequence). The CDR3 has 13 amino acids. The CDR3 coding sequence is TGTGCCGGCAGCTCGGGACAGGGCTACGAGCAGTACTTC. This encodes CAGSSGQGYEQYF.

This chain links TRBV5-1 with TRBJ1-6; 7 bases map to TRBD1. CDR3 length: 13 amino acids. Per germline, CDR1 SGHRS and CDR2 YFSETQ. After removal of 0 bases from V and 10 bases from J, the junction contained 1 base not matched to a gene. The CDR3 sequence is CASSLGGQSPLHF. CDR3 in DNA: TGCGCCAGCAGCTTGGGGGGACAGTCACCCCTCCACTTT.

V is TRBV2 and J is TRBJ2-3; the D is unclear. The V and J ends lost 6 bases and 4 bases respectively, with 11 bases between them. Germline V gives CDR1 SNHLY, CDR2 FYNNEI. CDR3 length equals 13 residues. The CDR3 DNA sequence: TGTGCCAGCAGCTACTACGAAGCAGATACGCAGTATTTT. Translating it yields CASSYYEADTQYF.

The sample holds a few counts of this clonotype. V is TRBV10-3 and J is TRBJ2-1; the D gene is possibly TRBD2 (6 bases). V was clipped by 4 bases and J by 8 bases, with 15 bases between them. This CDR3 region has 14 residues. CDR1 ENHRY and CDR2 SYGVKD come from the germline V gene. This chain's CDR3 is CAISGRGNRDEQFF. The CDR3 DNA is TGTGCCATCAGTGGGAGGGGAAATAGGGATGAGCAGTTCTTC.

This clonotype was seen a handful of times. The chain links TRBV12-3 or TRBV12-4 to TRBJ2-5; D is unresolved. The CDR3 loop spans 14 amino acids. Trimming took off 4 bases at V and 5 bases at J, with 14 bases between the two ends. This CDR3 reads CASSSPPGEETQYF. DNA of the CDR3: TGTGCCAGCAGTTCCCCTCCCGGCGAGGAGACCCAGTACTTC.

This clonotype was counted many times. The rearrangement joins TRBV10-1 to TRBJ1-1, with no clear D. Deletions cut 5 bases from V and 1 base from J, with 8 bases between. CDR1 and CDR2 from the germline V gene are WNHNN and SYGVQD (reference sequence). CDR3 size: 13 residues. The CDR3 is CASSIAANTEAFF. For the CDR3, the DNA is TGCGCCAGCAGTATTGCGGCGAACACTGAAGCTTTCTTT.

This clonotype came up many times. This sequence joins TRBV5-1 and TRBJ2-1; a weak D match, TRBD2 (6 bases). V gave up 4 bases and J gave up 9 bases, with 14 bases separating them. This CDR3 spans 13 amino acids. Germline assignment: CDR1 SGHRS and CDR2 YFSETQ. The CDR3 bases are TGCGCCAGCAGCCCGGAGGGGAGAGGTGAGCAGTTCTTC. Encoded protein: CASSPEGRGEQFF.

This chain joins TRBV20-1 and TRBJ2-2, with D uncertain. V shed 3 bases and J shed 6 bases, with 11 bases lying between them. Per the germline V gene, CDR1 is DFQATT and CDR2 is SNEGSKA (reference sequence). There are 13 residues in the CDR3. The CDR3 bases are TGCAGTGCTAGGTCGAAGGCGGCCGGGGAGCTGTTTTTT. Translating gives CSARSKAAGELFF.

The gene calls are TRBV5-1 and TRBJ1-1; D is unclear. Germline V gene sequence: CDR1 SGHRS, CDR2 YFSETQ. With 0 bases removed from V and 0 bases from J, the gap between germline ends came to 6 bases. CDR3 length: 14 amino acids. The CDR3 loop is CASSLDPVNTEAFF. The CDR3 DNA follows: TGCGCCAGCAGCTTGGATCCGGTGAACACTGAAGCTTTCTTT.

The CDR3 protein is CATSEGYNEQFF. CDR3 in DNA: TGTGCCACCAGTGAGGGTTACAATGAGCAGTTCTTC. The V call is TRBV24-1, the J call TRBJ2-1; no reliable D call. The CDR3 extends over 12 amino acids. Germline V gene lookup returns CDR1 KGHDR and CDR2 SFDVKD. V gave up 4 bases and J gave up 4 bases, with 4 bases separating them.

In its sample, this clonotype was seen a few times. The chain combines TRBV9 with TRBJ2-2, with D possibly matching TRBD2 (7 bases). Germline V gives CDR1 SGDLS, CDR2 YYNGEE. Trimming took off 3 bases at V and 5 bases at J, with 11 bases between the two ends. This CDR3 is built from 14 residues. The CDR3 bases are TGTGCCAGCAGCGGGGGGGGCCCGACCGGGGAGCTGTTTTTT. The encoded protein is CASSGGGPTGELFF.

This chain uses TRBV20-1 with TRBJ2-1, with TRBD2 matching 9 bases. The CDR3 is made up of 12 amino acids. The V gene end was trimmed by 3 bases and the J gene end by 9 bases; junction bases not matched to a gene: 3. CDR1 is DFQATT and CDR2 is SNEGSKA in the germline V gene (reference sequence). The CDR3 nucleotides are TGCAGTGCTAGGATAGCGGGAGTTGAGCAGTTCTTC. Its translation: CSARIAGVEQFF.

This clonotype was found once. The rearrangement links TRBV7-9 to TRBJ2-1; 9 bases are shared with TRBD1. This CDR3 is 15 amino acids long. V dropped 1 base and J dropped 6; count of bases not matched to a gene: 4. The germline gives CDR1 SEHNR, CDR2 FQNEAQ (reference sequence). DNA for the CDR3: TGTGCCAGCAGCTTAGGGGACAGGGCTAGCAATGAGCAGTTCTTC. Translation gives CASSLGDRASNEQFF.

This clonotype was observed a few times. The chain links TRBV5-1 to TRBJ2-5, with D hard to call. CDR3 length equals 14 residues. V was cut by 6 bases and J by 1 base, with 13 bases left in between. Germline CDR1 is SGHRS and CDR2 is YFSETQ. In nucleotides, the CDR3 is TGCGCCAGCACCGGAGAAGGCACCCAAGAGACCCAGTACTTC. Its protein product is CASTGEGTQETQYF.